A selection of T cell receptor beta chains follows, all from one sample in a study of shared clonotypes between healthy human individuals. Libraries were prepared by immunoSEQ multiplex PCR; TCRdb keeps only in-frame clonotypes and omits some of them. Of over 2 million clones listed, about 90% are singletons. The source material was naive CD4+ T cells from PBMCs. Receptors were obtained from a man between 18 and 35 years old in good health. Some clones in this sample may be carry-over from other donors' samples. Both conserved end residues are part of each CDR3. D genes are given only for firm matches. Only part of the rows carry a size: once, few, many, or a class if the clone is expanded.

j_call	d_call	clone_size	v_call	cdr3_nt	cdr3_aa
TRBJ2-7	.	.	TRBV11-2	TGTGCCAGCAGACCCGGACCCCCCTACGAGCAGTACTTC	CASRPGPPYEQYF
TRBJ2-3	.	.	TRBV29-1	TGCAGCGTTGGTTGGGATACGCAGTATTTT	CSVGWDTQYF
TRBJ1-1	.	once	TRBV30	TGTGCCTGGAGTATGGGCCCAACTGAAGCTTTCTTT	CAWSMGPTEAFF
TRBJ2-7	.	.	TRBV28	TGTGCCAGCAGGTCGCGAGGCGACGAGCAGTACTTC	CASRSRGDEQYF
TRBJ1-4	.	.	TRBV18	TGTGCCAGCTCACGTGGGGTTGAAAAACTGTTTTTT	CASSRGVEKLFF
TRBJ2-7	TRBD2	.	TRBV28	TGTGCCAGCCTGGGACTAGCGGGATACGAGCAGTACTTC	CASLGLAGYEQYF
TRBJ2-3	TRBD2	.	TRBV7-2	TGTGCCAGCAGCTACAGCGGGAGTACAGATACGCAGTATTTT	CASSYSGSTDTQYF
TRBJ2-2	.	.	TRBV7-8	TGTGCCAGCAGCTTGATCGGGGTCACCGGGGAGCTGTTTTTT	CASSLIGVTGELFF
TRBJ2-7	TRBD1	.	TRBV2	TGTGCCAGCACCGGACAGGAAACGCCTAACGAGCAGTACTTC	CASTGQETPNEQYF
TRBJ1-3	.	.	TRBV5-1	TGCGCCAGCAGCTTGTCGGGGGCCTCTTTCGGAAACACCATATATTTT	CASSLSGASFGNTIYF
TRBJ2-7	.	.	TRBV4-2	TGTGCCAGCAGCCAAGGCGGATACGAGCAGTACTTC	CASSQGGYEQYF
TRBJ2-7	.	.	TRBV28	TGTGCCAGGAATCCGGTGGGTGGGTCCTACGAGCAGTACTTC	CARNPVGGSYEQYF
TRBJ1-3	.	.	TRBV30	TGTGCCTGGAGCAGGGGACTTAGCTCTGGAAACACCATATATTTT	CAWSRGLSSGNTIYF
TRBJ2-2	TRBD1	.	TRBV7-3	TGTGCCAGCAGCCTGGACAGGGTGAACACCGGGGAGCTGTTTTTT	CASSLDRVNTGELFF
TRBJ2-5	TRBD2	.	TRBV9	TGTGCCAGCAGCGCGGGACTAGCGGGAGCAGAGACCCAGTACTTC	CASSAGLAGAETQYF